Given below is one T cell receptor (beta chain) in context. Its antigen is unknown. No much larger clonotype is one base removed from it; base qualities were not supplied. TCRbeta CDR3 regions were amplified from genomic DNA by means of the immunoSEQ Assay, a bias-controlled multiplex PCR. The original pipeline was this. The number of nucleated cells in each sample was estimated by amplification of reference gene primers within the assay. To quantify the absolute abundance of each unique TCRbeta CDR3 rearrangement, sequence reads were collapsed and filtered. For each sample, productive Simpson clonality was calculated as the square root of Simpson's diversity index over productive rearrangements. In TCRdb, the immuneACCESS table is reduced to in-frame sequences with V and J assigned. These tables do not hold every clone; where another copy was compared, an unresolved V gene accounts for under half, and the others remain unexplained. The V and J calls and clone size come from that table; D and trimming were worked out from the DNA. In all, the sample holds some 290,000 clones, and just under 90% of those were seen once. The ten largest clones capture 11% of the sample.

The source of the sample is a study of blood T cell repertoires in COVID-19 (dated by TCRdb to the early 2020s). The study in broad terms: The collaborator samples originated in the United States, Italy and Spain and spanned the acute and convalescent phases of COVID-19. Subjects who had been exposed to COVID-19, were actively infected with it, or had recovered from it provided the deeply sampled blood TCRbeta repertoires that made up the dataset. The samples were drawn from the first 160 participants of the ongoing ImmuneRACE study and from 950 to 1,500 subjects provided by 6 global collaborators. A freely available public database, intended as a resource for researchers studying the immune response to SARS-CoV-2, is where the repertoires were released. Sample metadata almost always included a de-identified subject ID, COVID-19 status, age in years and sex. Where HLA class I and class II types were available, the types were taken from metadata supplied by the sample provider, not from assay-based typing. The prospective study material was composed of cDNA or gDNA derived from T cells, B-cell-depleted T cells, or PBMCs.

In Seattle, one collaborating source enrolled patients while the infection was active and tracked those patients longitudinally over the course of disease. Collaborating institutions collected whole blood in K2EDTA tubes following their own protocols. Collaborator samples were shipped for TCRbeta analysis as frozen whole blood, isolated PBMCs, or DNA extracted from either sample type. Results the study describes overall, beyond this receptor: The quantity of clinical and demographic metadata differed by source and by participant and was supplied without curation.

V gives up 6 bases and J gives up 0 bases, and the segment between their germline ends measures 6 bases. Measured from the cysteine to the phenylalanine, the CDR3 is 13 residues long. Only the CDR3 region is kept as DNA, spanning 39 bases read in frame from base 1. CDR1 is given as LNHDA and CDR2 as SQIVND, both from the germline V gene (reference sequence). This sequence uses TRBV19 and TRBJ2-1; no D gene is confidently identified. This receptor was obtained from a woman aged 30 to 39 with COVID-19, enrolled during active disease. The sample taken for sequencing was peripheral blood. The CDR3 region reads CASRDSSYNEQFF. The DNA sequence reads TGTGCCAGTAGAGATAGCTCCTACAATGAGCAGTTCTTC.